This T cell receptor beta chain was documented in a study of T-cell memory formation after mild COVID-19. General study findings and limits: CM and EM subsets held most contracting CD4+ clones; EMRA held CD8+ ones.

TCRdb called the 5' RACE reads again in MiXCR, with one record for every CDR3 protein. The table lists some 120,000 distinct CDR3 sequences, approximately 16% of them singletons. At least ten counts were recorded for this clonotype. The target antigen is unknown. CDR3 length: 14 amino acids. Trimming took off 1 base at V and 2 bases at J, with 9 bases between the two ends. This TCR came from an adult woman who had mild COVID-19 (a few samples of this study predate the infection). Cell type and time point are not known. V usage is TRBV12-3 or TRBV12-4 and J usage is TRBJ2-7, with D maybe TRBD2 (6 bases). The material sequenced was PBMCs or a T cell subset sorted from them (not recorded which). CDR3 region: CASSLVGGAYEQYF. DNA for the CDR3: TGTGCCAGCAGTTTAGTCGGGGGTGCCTACGAGCAGTACTTC.